This T cell receptor (beta chain) was identified during a study of blood T cell repertoires in COVID-19. Whole-study context: The cDNA or gDNA used as material had been derived from T cells, B-cell-depleted T cells, or PBMCs.

This clone was seen more than once but under ten times. Trimming shortened V by 3 bases and J by 4 bases, and 12 bases separated the two germline ends. Germline V CDR1 and CDR2: SNHLY, FYNNEI. The CDR3 spans 14 residues. TCRdb's table, derived via immunoSEQ multiplex PCR, lists solely in-frame clones and lacks some. The sample consists of about 46,000 clones, 70% to 90% of them appearing once. Self-reported history from a screening survey and questionnaire set each donor's cohort. This receptor was obtained from a woman aged 45-65 years who had recovered from COVID-19. The specimen sequenced was PBMCs or T cells enriched from blood (not recorded which). The genes are TRBV2 and TRBJ2-5; tentatively, D is TRBD2 (5 bases). Written as DNA, the CDR3 is TGTGCCAGCAGTGATGAGGGTTTGGGAGAGACCCAGTACTTC. This encodes CASSDEGLGETQYF.